The 3 T cell receptor beta chains given below trace back to one sample, sequenced in a study of post-analysis software for immune sequencing data (dated by TCRdb to 2015 to 2017). Their target antigens are unknown. The method behind the library was PCR. The sequencer listed for this sample is Illumina HiSeq 2500. Unique molecular identifiers were incorporated into TCR beta cDNA libraries to reduce PCR and sequencing biases. TCRdb applied fastp at Q25 and MiXCR to the public reads, then kept only in-frame beta chains. Here each entry gathers all rows of one CDR3 protein and keeps the most common genes and DNA. A total of 800,000 to 950,000 distinct CDR3 sequences appear in this sample, around 50% of them only once. The top ten constitute roughly 4.4% of the sample. Results and caveats for the whole study, not just this receptor: Significantly higher frequencies in patients than in controls were found for five or six TRBV segments, including TRBV5-6, TRBV5-1 and TRBV20-1.

Material for sequencing was blood. The receptors stem from a girl between 5 and 17 years old with multiple sclerosis.

V gene TRBV27 combines with J gene TRBJ1-5; no reliable D call. Germline V gene lookup returns CDR1 MNHEY and CDR2 SMNVEV (reference sequence). V lost 5 bases and J lost 2, with 10 bases in between. This CDR3 region has 14 residues. CDR3 residues: CASSPRDGNQPQHF. The CDR3 nucleotides read TGTGCCAGCAGTCCACGAGATGGCAATCAGCCCCAGCATTTT.

This sequence joins TRBV12-5 and TRBJ2-5; 14 bases are shared with TRBD2. The J call may be mistaken, given a closer DNA end match to TRBJ2-7. CDR1 is LGHNT and CDR2 is FRNRAP in the germline V gene. This CDR3 is built from 16 residues. The CDR3 loop is CASGGGGLAGDYEQYF. DNA for the CDR3: TGTGCTAGTGGTGGAGGGGGACTAGCGGGAGATTACGAGCAGTACTTC.

The rearrangement links TRBV7-6 to TRBJ1-4, with D possibly matching TRBD1 (5 bases). CDR1 and CDR2 from the germline V gene are SGHVS and FNYEAQ. The CDR3 consists of 15 residues. V shed 1 base and J shed 7 bases, with 13 bases lying between them. As DNA, the CDR3 is TGTGCCAGCAGCTTAGTTATGGGGCAAGGTGAAAAACTGTTTTTT. Translated: CASSLVMGQGEKLFF.